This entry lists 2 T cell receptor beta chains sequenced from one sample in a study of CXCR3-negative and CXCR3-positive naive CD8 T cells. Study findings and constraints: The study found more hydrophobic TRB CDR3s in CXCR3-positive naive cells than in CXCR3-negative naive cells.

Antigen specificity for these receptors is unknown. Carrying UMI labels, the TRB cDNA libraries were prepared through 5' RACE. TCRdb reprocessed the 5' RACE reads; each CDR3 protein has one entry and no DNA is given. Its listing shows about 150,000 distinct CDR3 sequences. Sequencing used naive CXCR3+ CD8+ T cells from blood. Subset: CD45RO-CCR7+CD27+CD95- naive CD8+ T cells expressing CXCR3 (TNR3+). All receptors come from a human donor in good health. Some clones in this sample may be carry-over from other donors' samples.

This CDR3 is CASRHGASGSEQYF. J is TRBJ2-7 and V is TRBV6-2 or TRBV6-3; the D call from TCRdb, TRBD2, cannot be confirmed without DNA. Germline-derived CDR1 and CDR2 are MNHEY and SVGEGT. The CDR3 extends over 14 amino acids.

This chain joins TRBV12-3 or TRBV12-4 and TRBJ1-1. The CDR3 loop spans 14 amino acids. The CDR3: CASSFQGGNTEAFF.